Described below is a single TCR beta chain sequence and its context. This record comes from a study of blood T cell repertoires in COVID-19. Exposed participants encountered a COVID-19 case during the 2 weeks preceding study entry. The CDR3 consists of 16 residues. Germline CDR1 reads MDHEN; CDR2 reads SYDVKM. V lost 6 bases and J lost 9, with 24 bases in between. Original processing notes: Reference gene primer amplification gave estimated nucleated cell counts. Generated by immunoSEQ multiplex PCR, the TCRdb table keeps only in-frame clones and is missing some. The DNA was the basis for D and trimming; V, J and clone size are from that table. Found here are 110,000 to 150,000 clones, about 84% of them singletons; the top ten hold 1.5% to 2%.

V and J are TRBV28 and TRBJ2-1; TRBD1 is a possible D gene (6 bases). Sequencing was carried out using PBMCs or T cells enriched from blood (not recorded which). The TCR was taken from a woman between 18 and 29 years old who had been exposed to COVID-19. Here the CDR3 reads CASRFHRDTPSGEQFF. The CDR3 DNA follows: TGTGCCAGCAGATTTCATCGGGACACCCCTTCGGGTGAGCAGTTCTTC.